One and the same sample provided the 8 T cell receptor beta chains below, sequenced in a study of T cells after yellow fever vaccination. TCRdb reprocessed the 5' RACE reads with MiXCR, giving one entry per CDR3 protein. This sample has some 550,000 distinct CDR3 sequences; 15% to 20% occur once, and the top ten carry more than 13%. This sample comprised PBMCs, obtained 15 days after the yellow fever booster vaccination. The receptors shown here come from a man aged 30 to 39 who received the YFV17D yellow fever vaccine.

This clonotype was recorded once. The chain couples TRBV29-1 to TRBJ2-7, with 8 bases fitting TRBD1. After removal of 5 bases from V and 4 bases from J, the junction contained 10 bases not matched to a gene. Looked up from germline, CDR1 is SQVTM and CDR2 is ANQGSEA. The CDR3 sequence is 14 residues long. In nucleotides, the CDR3 is TGCAGCGTTTCGGACAGGGTAAATGGGTACGAGCAGTACTTC. Translated: CSVSDRVNGYEQYF.

A few counts support this clonotype. The rearrangement uses TRBV7-2 and TRBJ2-1; D may be TRBD1 (7 bases). This CDR3 has 13 amino acids. Trimming left V 11 bases short and J 9 bases short, with 20 bases between. Germline lookup yields CDR1 SGHTA and CDR2 FQGNSA. CDR3 sequence (DNA): TGTGCCGGTAGAGCGGGTCCAGGGGGTGAGCAGTTCTTC. Protein product: CAGRAGPGGEQFF.

The chain is built from TRBV7-2 and TRBJ2-5; D unresolved. V was pared by 1 base and J by 5 bases, with 14 bases between. Per germline, CDR1 SGHTA and CDR2 FQGNSA. The CDR3 covers 15 residues. The CDR3 DNA follows: TGTGCCAGCAGCTTAGTGGGGTCGGGTTCTGAGACCCAGTACTTC. Translated, it gives CASSLVGSGSETQYF.

This chain joins TRBV9 and TRBJ2-5; D is perhaps TRBD1 or TRBD2 (5 bases each). V was trimmed by 2 bases and J by 4 bases, leaving 12 bases between them. The CDR3 loop spans 14 amino acids. CDR1 and CDR2 (germline): SGDLS, YYNGEE. CDR3 residues: CASSVTPRGETQYF. CDR3 sequence (DNA): TGTGCCAGCAGCGTGACGCCGAGGGGAGAGACCCAGTACTTC.

Only a few counts were recorded for this clonotype. This chain links TRBV3-1 with TRBJ2-5, with TRBD1 as a possible D gene (6 bases). This CDR3 has 14 amino acids. Between the trimmed V and J ends, which lost 5 bases and 5 bases, there was a span of 15 bases. CDR1 is LGHDT, CDR2 YNNKEL, per germline (reference sequence). CDR3 sequence: CASSSRGGLETQYF. Here the CDR3 DNA reads TGTGCCAGCAGCTCCCGTGGGGGCCTGGAGACCCAGTACTTC.

The chain couples TRBV11-2 to TRBJ2-6; the D gene is possibly TRBD2 (6 bases). The CDR3 sequence is 17 residues long. Germline CDR1 is SGHAT and CDR2 is FQNNGV. V was clipped by 0 bases and J by 2 bases, with 11 bases between them. The chain's CDR3 is CASSLDTGVPGANVLTF. The CDR3, as DNA: TGTGCCAGCAGCTTAGATACGGGGGTCCCTGGGGCCAACGTCCTGACTTTC.

This clonotype came up many times. The rearrangement links TRBV7-6 to TRBJ2-1, with 8 bases identical to TRBD1. V shed 5 bases, J shed 7 bases, and the junction held 7 bases outside the gene matches. Germline assignment: CDR1 SGHVS and CDR2 FNYEAQ. The CDR3 has 14 residues. The CDR3 reads CASSQYRGKNEQFF. The CDR3 region has the DNA TGTGCCAGCAGCCAGTACAGGGGGAAGAATGAGCAGTTCTTC.

The chain combines TRBV28 with TRBJ2-7; the match to TRBD1 covers 7 bases. The germline CDR1 and CDR2 sequences are MDHEN and SYDVKM. The CDR3 is 15 residues long. J gave up 4 bases and V 6 bases, and 12 bases lay outside the gene matches. The CDR3 protein is CASSTQGVASYEQYF. The CDR3 nucleotides read TGTGCCAGCAGCACTCAGGGGGTTGCTTCGTACGAGCAGTACTTC.